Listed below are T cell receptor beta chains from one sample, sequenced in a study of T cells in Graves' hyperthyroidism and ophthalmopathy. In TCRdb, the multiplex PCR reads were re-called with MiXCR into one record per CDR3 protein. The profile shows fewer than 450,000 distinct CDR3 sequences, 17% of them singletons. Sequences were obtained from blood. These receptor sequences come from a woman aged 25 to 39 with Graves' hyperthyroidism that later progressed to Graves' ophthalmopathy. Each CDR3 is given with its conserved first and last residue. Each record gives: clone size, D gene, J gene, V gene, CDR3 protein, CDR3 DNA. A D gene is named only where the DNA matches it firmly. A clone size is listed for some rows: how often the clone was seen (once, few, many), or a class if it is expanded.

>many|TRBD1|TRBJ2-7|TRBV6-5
CASRAPGQGGAEQYF
TGTGCCAGCCGAGCTCCGGGACAGGGAGGTGCCGAGCAGTACTTC
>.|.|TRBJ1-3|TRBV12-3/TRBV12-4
CASSFRSFQMGKGNTIYF
TGTGCCAGCAGTTTCCGATCGTTTCAGATGGGGAAGGGAAACACCATATATTTT
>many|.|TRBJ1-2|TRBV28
CASSLRFGGHYGYTF
TGTGCCAGCAGTTTAAGGTTCGGCGGCCACTATGGCTACACCTTC
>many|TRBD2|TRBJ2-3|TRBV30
CAWSSRGGDTQYF
TGTGCCTGGAGTTCCCGGGGAGGGGATACGCAGTATTTT
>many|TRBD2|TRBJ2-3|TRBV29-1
CSASTSESTDTQYF
TGCAGCGCGTCGACTAGCGAGAGCACAGATACGCAGTATTTT
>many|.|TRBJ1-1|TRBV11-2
CASSTGRTEAFF
TGTGCCAGCAGCACCGGTCGGACTGAAGCTTTCTTT
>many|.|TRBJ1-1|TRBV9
CASSVDAGATTEAFF
TGTGCCAGCAGCGTAGATGCAGGGGCGACCACTGAAGCTTTCTTT
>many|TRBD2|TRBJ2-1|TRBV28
CASSWETSGINNEQFF
TGTGCCAGCAGTTGGGAGACTAGCGGGATTAACAATGAGCAGTTCTTC
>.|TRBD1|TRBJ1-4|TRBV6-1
CASSWGDRASNEKLFF
TGTGCCAGCAGTTGGGGAGACAGGGCCTCCAATGAAAAACTGTTTTTT
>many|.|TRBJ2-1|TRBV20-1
CSARGQRAPREQFF
TGCAGTGCTAGAGGGCAACGCGCCCCTCGTGAGCAGTTCTTC
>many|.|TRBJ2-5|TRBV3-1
CASSQDTLLETQYF
TGTGCCAGCAGCCAAGATACACTCTTAGAGACCCAGTACTTC
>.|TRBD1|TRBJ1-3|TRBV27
CASSLQGASGNTIYF
TGTGCCAGCAGTTTACAGGGGGCTTCTGGAAACACCATATATTTT
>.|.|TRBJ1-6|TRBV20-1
CSARDPKVSSPLHF
TGCAGTGCTAGAGATCCCAAGGTCTCATCACCCCTCCACTTT
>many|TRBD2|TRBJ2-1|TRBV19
CASSGLAGLPSYNEQFF
TGTGCCAGTAGTGGACTAGCGGGCTTACCCTCCTACAATGAGCAGTTCTTC
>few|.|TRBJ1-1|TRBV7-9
CASSPKHPNTEAFF
TGTGCCAGCAGCCCAAAACACCCGAACACTGAAGCTTTCTTT
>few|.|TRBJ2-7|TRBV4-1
CASSQERAGRSSYEQYF
TGCGCCAGCAGCCAAGAGAGGGCAGGCCGCTCCTCCTACGAGCAGTACTTC
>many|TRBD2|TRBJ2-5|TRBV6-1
CASRPMSGGQETQYF
TGTGCCAGCAGGCCTATGAGCGGGGGGCAAGAGACCCAGTACTTC
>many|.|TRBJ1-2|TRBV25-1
CASRGPSLTDLSNYGYTF
TGTGCCAGCAGAGGTCCATCATTGACAGACCTTTCTAACTATGGCTACACCTTC
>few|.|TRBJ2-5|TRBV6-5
CASSYGAGETQYF
TGTGCCAGCAGTTACGGCGCGGGGGAGACCCAGTACTTC
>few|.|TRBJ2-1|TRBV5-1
CASSLRGSKVNPYNEQFF
TGCGCCAGCAGCTTGAGAGGTTCCAAGGTCAACCCCTACAATGAGCAGTTCTTC
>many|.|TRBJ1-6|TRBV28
CASSPYTVLTQNKYNSPLHF
TGTGCCAGCAGTCCATACACCGTACTAACCCAAAATAAGTATAATTCACCCCTCCACTTT
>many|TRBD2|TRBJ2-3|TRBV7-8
CASSLARGSGASTDTQYF
TGTGCCAGCAGCTTAGCGCGCGGTAGCGGGGCTAGCACAGATACGCAGTATTTT
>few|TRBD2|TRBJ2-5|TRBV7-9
CASSLSIGRLQETQYF
TGTGCCAGCAGCTTAAGTATCGGGAGGCTCCAAGAGACCCAGTACTTC
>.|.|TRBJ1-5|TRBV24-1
CATSLGNQPQHF
TGTGCCACCAGTTTAGGCAATCAGCCCCAGCATTTT
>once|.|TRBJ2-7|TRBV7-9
CASSLQNDYEQYF
TGTGCCAGCAGCTTACAGAATGACTACGAGCAGTACTTC
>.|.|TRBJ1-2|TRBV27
CASSLLGRGASFSYTF
TGTGCCAGCAGTTTATTAGGGCGGGGGGCGAGTTTTAGCTACACCTTC
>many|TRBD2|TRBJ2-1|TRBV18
CASSPPAGGSEQFF
TGTGCCAGCTCACCACCTGCGGGAGGCAGTGAGCAGTTCTTC
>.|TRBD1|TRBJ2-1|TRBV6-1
CASSERAGGDEQFF
TGTGCCAGCAGTGAACGGGCAGGGGGCGATGAGCAGTTCTTC
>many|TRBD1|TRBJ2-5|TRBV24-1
CATSDRRQGGETQYF
TGTGCCACCAGTGATAGAAGACAGGGCGGAGAGACCCAGTACTTC
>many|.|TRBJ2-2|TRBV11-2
CASSSIIDGDGELFF
TGTGCCAGCAGCTCTATTATAGACGGGGACGGGGAGCTGTTTTTT
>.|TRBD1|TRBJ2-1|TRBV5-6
CASSGQGNEQFF
TGTGCCAGCAGCGGACAGGGGAATGAGCAGTTCTTC
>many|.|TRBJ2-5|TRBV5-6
CASSFVRTDQETQYF
TGTGCCAGCAGCTTCGTGAGGACAGATCAAGAGACCCAGTACTTC
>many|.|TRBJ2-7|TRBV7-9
CASSHREVDEQYF
TGTGCCAGCAGCCACAGGGAAGTCGACGAGCAGTACTTC
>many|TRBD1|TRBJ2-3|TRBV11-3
CASSPGQGAHTDTQYF
TGTGCCAGCAGCCCGGGACAGGGGGCACACACAGATACGCAGTATTTT
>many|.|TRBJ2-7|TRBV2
CASSDLRDGEQYF
TGTGCCAGCAGTGACCTGCGGGATGGCGAGCAGTACTTC
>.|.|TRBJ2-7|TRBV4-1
CASSHWETADDASYEQYF
TGCGCCAGCAGCCATTGGGAGACAGCCGATGATGCTTCCTACGAGCAGTACTTC
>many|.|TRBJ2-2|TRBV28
CASSQTGTPNTGELFF
TGTGCCAGCAGTCAAACCGGGACTCCGAACACCGGGGAGCTGTTTTTT
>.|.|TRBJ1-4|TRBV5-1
CASSLVWGASTNEKLFF
TGCGCCAGCAGCTTGGTGTGGGGGGCGTCGACTAATGAAAAACTGTTTTTT
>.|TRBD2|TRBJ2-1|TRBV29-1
CSVEGAAGGLYNEQFF
TGCAGCGTTGAAGGGGCAGCGGGGGGGTTATACAATGAGCAGTTCTTC
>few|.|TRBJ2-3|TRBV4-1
CASSPLSGGPVNTDTQYF
TGCGCCAGCAGCCCATTATCCGGGGGGCCGGTAAACACAGATACGCAGTATTTT
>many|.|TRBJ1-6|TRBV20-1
CSARDMDYVKERSPLHF
TGCAGTGCTAGAGACATGGACTATGTTAAAGAGCGTTCACCCCTCCACTTT
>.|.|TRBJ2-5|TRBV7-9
CASSFYGTEETQYF
TGTGCCAGCAGCTTCTACGGGACGGAAGAGACCCAGTACTTC
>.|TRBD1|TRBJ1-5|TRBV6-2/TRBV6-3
CATHPTGTILDVQPQHF
TGTGCCACCCACCCGACAGGGACGATTTTAGACGTCCAGCCCCAGCATTTT
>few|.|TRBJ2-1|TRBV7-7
CASSLDRYNEQSF
TGTGCTAGCAGCTTAGACCGTTACAATGAGCAGTCCTTC
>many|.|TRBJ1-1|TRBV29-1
CSVVTRTKAFF
TGCAGCGTGGTGACTCGCACCAAAGCTTTCTTT
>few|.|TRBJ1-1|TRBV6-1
CASNSPNRASDTEAFF
TGTGCCAGCAACTCTCCAAACAGGGCGTCAGACACTGAAGCTTTCTTT
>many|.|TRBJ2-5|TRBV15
CATSRGGLQETQYF
TGTGCCACCAGCAGAGGAGGCCTTCAAGAGACCCAGTACTTC
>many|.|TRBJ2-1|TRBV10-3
CAVRDGVGSSYNEQFF
TGTGCCGTCCGGGACGGGGTGGGTTCCTCCTACAATGAGCAGTTCTTC
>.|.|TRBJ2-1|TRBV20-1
CSAIGRPDRSSYNEQLF
TGCAGTGCTATTGGGAGGCCGGACAGGAGCTCCTACAATGAGCAGCTCTTC
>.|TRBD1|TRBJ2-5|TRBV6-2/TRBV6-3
CASSYSPQGLGETQYF
TGTGCCAGCAGTTACTCCCCACAGGGGCTGGGAGAGACCCAGTACTTC
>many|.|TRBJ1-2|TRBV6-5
CASSYGRGVVSYTF
TGTGCCAGCAGTTACGGACGCGGGGTCGTAAGCTACACCTTC